This TCR beta chain emerged from a study of shared clonotypes between healthy human individuals. The study's findings and limits: In four donors, around 5% of naive CD4 clonotypes appeared in common. In general, naive subsets displayed greater estimated richness than memory subsets did.

Original processing notes: ImmunoSEQ yielded junction-only sequences lacking quality scores, so filtering differed. This table comes from immunoSEQ multiplex PCR, and its TCRdb copy is limited to in-frame clones, with some not included. V, J and clone size reflect that table, while D and trimming were determined from the DNA. Among around 2.3 million clones listed, more than 90% were seen once. This CDR3 contains 15 residues. V was clipped by 6 bases and J by 2 bases; unmatched bases: 7. The germline gives CDR1 MDHEN, CDR2 SYDVKM. As regards this clone: Its antigen remains unidentified.

Material: naive CD4+ T cells sorted from blood. Sample subset: CD45RA+ positively selected. V usage is TRBV28 and J usage is TRBJ1-2, with TRBD1 matching over 9 bases. The sequence derives from a man between 18 and 35 years old in good health. The DNA of the CDR3 is TGTGCCAGCAGCCAACAGGGGGCGCCCAACTATGGCTACACCTTC. Its translation is CASSQQGAPNYGYTF.